Shown below are 8 T cell receptor beta chains from a single sample sequenced in a study of PD-1 blockade in classical Hodgkin lymphoma. The time point was: cycle 4 day 1 (C4D1), after six to seven weeks of nivolumab. Brentuximab vedotin exposure varied among the patients, all of whom had relapsed after autologous stem cell transplantation. From thawed PBMCs, CD4+ T cells were purified using magnetic negative selection. The assay was immunoSEQ multiplex PCR, and TCRdb's table has in-frame clones only and misses some. Among 30,000 or so clones, more than 85% were seen once, and the ten largest hold roughly 0.44%. The sequencing here drew on CD4+ T cells from blood, taken before the fourth cycle of nivolumab. The receptor source for this set is a human donor with classical Hodgkin lymphoma.

The chain is built from TRBV18 and TRBJ2-1, with TRBD2 matching 15 bases. Losses at the gene ends were 5 bases for V and 3 bases for J; bases not matched to a gene: 5. CDR3 length equals 17 residues. Germline CDR1 is KGHSH and CDR2 is LQKENI. CDR3 in amino acids: CASSRTSGGAGYNEQFF. In nucleotides, the CDR3 is TGTGCCAGCTCAAGGACTAGCGGGGGGGCAGGCTACAATGAGCAGTTCTTC.

J is TRBJ1-2 and V is TRBV19; D gene uncertain. The CDR3 runs to 17 residues. In germline, CDR1 is LNHDA, CDR2 SQIVND (reference sequence). V was clipped by 0 bases and J by 5 bases, with 19 bases between them. The CDR3 region is CASSIDRPTSHRYGYTF. The CDR3 DNA sequence: TGTGCCAGTAGTATAGATCGACCGACTTCCCATAGGTATGGCTACACCTTC.

The chain joins TRBV19 to TRBJ2-5; TRBD1 matches at 8 bases. This CDR3 contains 15 residues. Germline assignment: CDR1 LNHDA and CDR2 SQIVND (reference sequence). V lost 4 bases to trimming and J lost 3 bases; unmatched junction nucleotides: 7. The CDR3 DNA follows: TGTGCCAGTAGTACTTACTGGACAGGGAAAGAGACCCAGTACTTC. Translation gives CASSTYWTGKETQYF.

The rearrangement joins TRBV6-5 to TRBJ2-2; no clear D. Deletions cut 0 bases from V and 8 bases from J, with 7 bases between. From germline, CDR1 is MNHEY and CDR2 SVGAGI. The CDR3 is 13 amino acids. The chain's CDR3 is CASSYSMNGELFF. For the CDR3, the DNA is TGTGCCAGCAGTTACTCGATGAATGGGGAGCTGTTTTTT.

The chain carries TRBV7-2 and TRBJ2-7, with unresolved D. Trimming took 5 bases from V and 3 from J, leaving 11 bases between them. Germline loops: CDR1 SGHTA, CDR2 FQGNSA. This CDR3 has 13 residues. The CDR3 loop is CASSPDRGYEQYF. The CDR3 DNA is TGTGCCAGCAGCCCAGACCGTGGCTACGAGCAGTACTTC.

This chain joins TRBV7-2 and TRBJ2-7; tentative D call: TRBD2 (5 bases). V lost 2 bases, J lost 1 base, and 18 bases lay in between. Germline loops: CDR1 SGHTA, CDR2 FQGNSA. This CDR3 comprises 17 residues. CDR3 bases: TGTGCCAGCAGCTTAAGAGCGCCAGCGGTGACTTCCTACGAGCAGTACTTC. It codes for CASSLRAPAVTSYEQYF.

The table lists this clone with a few counts. The chain uses TRBV5-5 and TRBJ1-5; D is ambiguous. Germline values: CDR1 SGHKS, CDR2 YYEKEE (reference sequence). Trimming removed 0 bases from V and 4 bases from J, with 8 bases in between. This CDR3 comprises 14 residues. CDR3 DNA sequence: TGTGCCAGCAGCTTGGAGCAACGTAATCAGCCCCAGCATTTT. Translation: CASSLEQRNQPQHF.

V and J are TRBV28 and TRBJ1-2, with no clear D. Germline loops: CDR1 MDHEN, CDR2 SYDVKM. Between the trimmed V and J ends, which lost 8 bases and 11 bases, there was a span of 12 bases. CDR3 size: 10 residues. The CDR3 nucleotides are TGTGCCAGCGGACTCTCCAAATACACCTTC. Its translation: CASGLSKYTF.